The 2 T cell receptor beta chains below all came from one sample that was sequenced in a study of T cells after yellow fever vaccination. One entry per CDR3 protein, called by TCRdb with MiXCR from the 5' RACE reads. The profile covers 300,000 to 400,000 distinct CDR3 sequences, with about 4% appearing a single time and 24% taken by the ten largest. The starting material was PBMCs, obtained 5 days after the yellow fever booster vaccination. These receptor sequences come from a man aged 18 to 35 who received the YFV17D yellow fever vaccine.

The gene calls are TRBV5-1 and TRBJ2-3; the match to TRBD2 covers 7 bases. This CDR3 is 17 amino acids long. V dropped 4 bases and J dropped 2; count of bases not matched to a gene: 13. CDR1 SGHRS and CDR2 YFSETQ come from the germline V gene. This CDR3 is CASSGGVSGRITDTQYF. CDR3 sequence (DNA): TGCGCCAGCAGCGGGGGGGTATCGGGACGGATCACAGATACGCAGTATTTT.

The chain links TRBV20-1 to TRBJ2-1, with 7 bases lining up with TRBD2. Per the germline V gene, CDR1 is DFQATT and CDR2 is SNEGSKA (reference sequence). J gave up 1 base and V 1 base, and 13 bases lay outside the gene matches. The CDR3 is 18 residues long. The CDR3 nucleotides read TGCAGTGCTAGAGCCCCACCTATGCAGGGAGGGTCCTACAATGAGCAGTTCTTC. It yields the protein CSARAPPMQGGSYNEQFF.